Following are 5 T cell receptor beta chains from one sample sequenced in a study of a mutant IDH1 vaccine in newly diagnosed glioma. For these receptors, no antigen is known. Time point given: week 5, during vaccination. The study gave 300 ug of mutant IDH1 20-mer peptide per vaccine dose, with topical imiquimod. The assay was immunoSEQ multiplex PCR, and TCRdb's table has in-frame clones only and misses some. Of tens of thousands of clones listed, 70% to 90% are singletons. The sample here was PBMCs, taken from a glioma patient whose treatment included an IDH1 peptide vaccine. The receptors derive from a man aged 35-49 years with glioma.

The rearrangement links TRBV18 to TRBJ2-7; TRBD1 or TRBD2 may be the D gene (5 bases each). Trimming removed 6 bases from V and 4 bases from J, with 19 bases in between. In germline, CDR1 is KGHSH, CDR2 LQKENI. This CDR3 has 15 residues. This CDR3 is CASSIGDGTPYEQYF. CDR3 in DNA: TGTGCCAGCTCGATTGGTGATGGGACCCCATACGAGCAGTACTTC.

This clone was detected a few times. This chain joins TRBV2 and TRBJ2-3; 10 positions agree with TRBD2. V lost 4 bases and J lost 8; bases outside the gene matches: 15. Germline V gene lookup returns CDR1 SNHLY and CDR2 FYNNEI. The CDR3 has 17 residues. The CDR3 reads CASSASLAGGAIPTQYF. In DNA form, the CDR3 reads TGTGCCAGCAGTGCCTCATTAGCGGGAGGCGCTATACCTACGCAGTATTTT.

The CDR3 DNA reads TGCGCCAGCAGTGTTGGTGCAGCATCTAATGAAAAACTGTTTTTT. It translates to CASSVGAASNEKLFF. The V call is TRBV10-2, the J call TRBJ1-4; D remains ambiguous. The germline V gene has CDR1 WSHSY and CDR2 SAAADI. The CDR3 totals 15 residues. Trimming shortened V by 4 bases and J by 3 bases, and 12 bases separated the two germline ends.

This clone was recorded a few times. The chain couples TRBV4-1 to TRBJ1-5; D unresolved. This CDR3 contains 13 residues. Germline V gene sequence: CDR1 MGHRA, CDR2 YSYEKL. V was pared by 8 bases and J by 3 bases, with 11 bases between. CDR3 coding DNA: TGCGCCAGCGCCCAGACACACAATCAGCCCCAGCATTTT. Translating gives CASAQTHNQPQHF.

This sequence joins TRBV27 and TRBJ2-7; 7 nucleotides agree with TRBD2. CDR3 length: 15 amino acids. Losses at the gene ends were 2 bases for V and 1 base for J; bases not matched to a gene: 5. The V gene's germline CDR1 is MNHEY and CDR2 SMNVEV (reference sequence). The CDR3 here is CASSLVAGTSYEQYF. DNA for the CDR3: TGTGCCAGCAGTTTAGTAGCGGGCACGTCCTACGAGCAGTACTTC.